The 10 T cell receptor beta chains given below trace back to one sample, sequenced in a study of neurological immune-mediated disorders. Documented time point: longitudinal time-point 2. TCRdb fed the 5' RACE reads into MiXCR, producing one record per CDR3 protein. The profile shows some 49,000 distinct CDR3 sequences, around 12% of them singletons. Sequencing input: PBMCs. Receptors were obtained from a male donor with HTLV-1-associated myelopathy (HAM/TSP).

This clonotype has a count of ten or more. The chain couples TRBV20-1 to TRBJ2-7; D is ambiguous. Trimming pared 0 bases from V and 3 bases from J, leaving 12 bases between. Germline CDR1 is DFQATT and CDR2 is SNEGSKA (reference sequence). This CDR3 has 14 amino acids. The CDR3 DNA sequence: TGCAGTGCTAGAGAACAGCCTGCCAACTACGAGCAGTACTTC. Amino acid sequence: CSAREQPANYEQYF.

This clonotype was counted at least ten times. In DNA form, the CDR3 reads TGTGCCAGCAGTCACGATAACTATGGCTACACCTTC. Its protein is CASSHDNYGYTF. The V call is TRBV6-2 or TRBV6-3, the J call TRBJ1-2; D is unclear. V was cut by 5 bases and J by 1 base, with 5 bases left in between. Germline V gene data show CDR1 as MNHEY and CDR2 as SVGEGT. CDR3 length equals 12 residues.

This clonotype was seen many times. At one of its ends the junction is not consistent with the germline gene, which may arise from a read error. The gene calls are TRBV7-9 and TRBJ1-1; 7 bases match TRBD1. Per germline, CDR1 SEHNR and CDR2 FQNEAQ (reference sequence). This CDR3 is built from 12 residues. CDR3 in amino acids: CASSLVGGRGPF. In nucleotides, the CDR3 is TGTGCCAGCAGCTTAGTGGGTGGAAGGGGGCCTTTT. The whole variable domain, remainder taken from reference TRBV7-9 and TRBJ1-1, is DTGVSQNPRHKITKRGQNVTFRCDPISEHNRLYWYRQTLGQGPEFLTYFQNEAQLEKSRLLSDRFSAERPKGSFSTLEIQRTEQGDSAMYLCASSLVGGRGPFGQGTRLTVV.

This clonotype was found many times. This rearrangement joins TRBV7-3 to TRBJ2-1; TRBD2 matches 13 bases. The CDR3 totals 16 residues. The J segment lost 7 bases and the V segment lost 3 bases, leaving 6 bases of the junction unmatched. The germline V gene has CDR1 SGHTA and CDR2 FQGTGA. CDR3 residues: CASSFPGLAGKNEQFF. CDR3 bases: TGTGCCAGCAGCTTCCCGGGACTAGCGGGGAAAAATGAGCAGTTCTTC.

This clonotype appeared many times. The chain recombines TRBV3-1 with TRBJ1-5; D gene ambiguous. The germline V gene encodes CDR1 LGHDT and CDR2 YNNKEL (reference sequence). This CDR3 has 13 amino acids. V lost 5 bases to trimming and J lost 5 bases, with 10 bases between them. The CDR3 DNA reads TGTGCCAGCAGCTTTGCCTTAGATCAGCCCCAGCATTTT. Translation gives CASSFALDQPQHF. Together with reference TRBV3-1 and TRBJ1-5, the CDR3 gives the full variable domain: DTAVSQTPKYLVTQMGNDKSIKCEQNLGHDTMYWYKQDSKKFLKIMFSYNNKELIINETVPNRFSPKSPDKAHLNLHINSLELGDSAVYFCASSFALDQPQHFGDGTRLSIL.

This clonotype was detected many times. The chain carries TRBV5-1 and TRBJ1-2, with D perhaps matching TRBD1 (6 bases). The CDR3 loop spans 14 amino acids. Trimming removed 0 bases at V and 4 bases at J, with 10 bases between. Germline assignment: CDR1 SGHRS and CDR2 YFSETQ. CDR3 amino acids: CASSLGATGYGYTF. The CDR3, as DNA: TGCGCCAGCAGCTTGGGGGCGACAGGCTATGGCTACACCTTC.

This clonotype was observed a few times. The chain combines TRBV25-1 with TRBJ2-3; the D call may be TRBD1 or TRBD2 (5 bases each). V was pared by 6 bases and J by 4 bases, with 11 bases between. CDR3 length equals 13 residues. Germline V gene sequence: CDR1 MGHDK, CDR2 SYGVNS. The CDR3 DNA follows: TGTGCCAGCAGCATCCGAGGGGCAGATACGCAGTATTTT. This sequence encodes CASSIRGADTQYF.

V gene TRBV27 combines with J gene TRBJ2-3, with 8 bases identical to TRBD2. Germline lookup yields CDR1 MNHEY and CDR2 SMNVEV (reference sequence). The J segment lost 2 bases and the V segment lost 8 bases, leaving 18 bases of the junction unmatched. The CDR3 has 18 residues. The CDR3 sequence: CASGRYSKAGVYTDTQYF. The CDR3 nucleotides read TGTGCCAGCGGACGCTATAGTAAAGCGGGGGTTTACACAGATACGCAGTATTTT.

This clonotype was recorded many times. The genes are TRBV20-1 and TRBJ1-5; tentatively, D is TRBD1 (5 bases). Looked up from germline, CDR1 is DFQATT and CDR2 is SNEGSKA (reference sequence). V was shortened by 0 bases and J by 5 bases, with 17 bases between the two germline ends. This CDR3 contains 16 residues. The CDR3, as DNA: TGCAGTGCTAGAGATGAAGGATGGGGGGAGGATCAGCCCCAGCATTTT. Translating it yields CSARDEGWGEDQPQHF.

This clonotype was observed at least ten times. The chain links TRBV9 to TRBJ2-7, with 7 bases identical to TRBD2. Germline CDR1 SGDLS, CDR2 YYNGEE. This CDR3 spans 13 amino acids. J gave up 7 bases and V 0 bases, and 4 bases lay outside the gene matches. CDR3 bases: TGTGCCAGCAGCGTAGAACCGCGGGGGGAGCAGTACTTC. It codes for CASSVEPRGEQYF.